The subject of this entry is one T cell receptor (beta chain). The data were taken from a study of cytomegalovirus exposure and HLA in healthy donors. PCR used 60 Vbeta primers and 13 Jbeta primers. TCRdb keeps only in-frame clones here, not all; method: immunoSEQ multiplex PCR. The table records roughly 150,000 clones, less than 85% of them present only once. This CDR3 is built from 15 residues. Germline lookup yields CDR1 MNHEY and CDR2 SMNVEV (reference sequence). Trimming removed 0 bases from V and 0 bases from J, with 6 bases in between. V usage is TRBV27 and J usage is TRBJ2-1; TRBD1 is a possible D gene (5 bases). Sequenced: PBMCs. This TCR came from a woman between 50 and 59 years old in good health and CMV-seropositive. For the CDR3, the DNA is TGTGCCAGCAGTTTATCAGGGGTCTCCTACAATGAGCAGTTCTTC. It is translated as CASSLSGVSYNEQFF.